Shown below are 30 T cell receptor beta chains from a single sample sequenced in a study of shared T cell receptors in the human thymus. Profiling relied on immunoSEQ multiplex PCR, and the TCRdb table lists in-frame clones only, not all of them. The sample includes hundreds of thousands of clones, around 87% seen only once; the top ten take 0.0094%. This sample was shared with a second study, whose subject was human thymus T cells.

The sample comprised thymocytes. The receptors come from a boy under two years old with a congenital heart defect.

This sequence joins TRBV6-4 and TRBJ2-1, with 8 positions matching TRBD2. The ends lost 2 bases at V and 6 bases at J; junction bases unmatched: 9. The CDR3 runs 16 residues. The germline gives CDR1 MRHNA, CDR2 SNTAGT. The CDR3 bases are TGTGCCAGCAGTGACGCTCCCGGGAGGGCAGGCAATGAGCAGTTCTTC. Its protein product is CASSDAPGRAGNEQFF.

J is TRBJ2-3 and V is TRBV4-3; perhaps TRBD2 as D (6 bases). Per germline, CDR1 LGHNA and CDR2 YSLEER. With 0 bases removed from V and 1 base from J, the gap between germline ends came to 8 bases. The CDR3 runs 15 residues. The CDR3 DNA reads TGCGCCAGCAGCCAAGACGGCGGGGGCACAGATACGCAGTATTTT. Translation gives CASSQDGGGTDTQYF.

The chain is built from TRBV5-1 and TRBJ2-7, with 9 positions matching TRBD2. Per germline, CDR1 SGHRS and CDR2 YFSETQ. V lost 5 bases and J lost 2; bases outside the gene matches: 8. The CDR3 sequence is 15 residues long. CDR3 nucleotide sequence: TGCGCCAGCAGTTCTATCGGGACTAGCCCCTACGAGCAGTACTTC. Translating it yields CASSSIGTSPYEQYF.

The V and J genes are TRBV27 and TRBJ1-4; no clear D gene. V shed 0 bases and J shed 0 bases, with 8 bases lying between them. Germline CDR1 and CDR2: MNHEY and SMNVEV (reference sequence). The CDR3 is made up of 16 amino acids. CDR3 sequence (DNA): TGTGCCAGCAGTTTATCGAGGGCCCCAACTAATGAAAAACTGTTTTTT. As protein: CASSLSRAPTNEKLFF.

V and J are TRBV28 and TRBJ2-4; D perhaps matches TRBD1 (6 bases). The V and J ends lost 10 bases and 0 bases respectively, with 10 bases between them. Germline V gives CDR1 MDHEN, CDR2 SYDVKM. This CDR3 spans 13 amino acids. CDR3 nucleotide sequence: TGTGCCATACAGGGTCTAGCCAAAAACATTCAGTACTTC. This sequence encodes CAIQGLAKNIQYF.

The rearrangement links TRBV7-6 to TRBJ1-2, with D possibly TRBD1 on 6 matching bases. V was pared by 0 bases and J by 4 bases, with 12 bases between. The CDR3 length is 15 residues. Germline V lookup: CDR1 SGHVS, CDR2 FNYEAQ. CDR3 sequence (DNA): TGTGCCAGCAGCTTAGCGCCGACAGGTTCCTATGGCTACACCTTC. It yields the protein CASSLAPTGSYGYTF. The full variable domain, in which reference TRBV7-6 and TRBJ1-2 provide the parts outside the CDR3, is GAGVSQSPRYKVTKRGQDVALRCDPISGHVSLYWYRQALGQGPEFLTYFNYEAQQDKSGLPNDRFSAERPEGSISTLTIQRTEQRDSAMYRCASSLAPTGSYGYTFGSGTRLTVV.

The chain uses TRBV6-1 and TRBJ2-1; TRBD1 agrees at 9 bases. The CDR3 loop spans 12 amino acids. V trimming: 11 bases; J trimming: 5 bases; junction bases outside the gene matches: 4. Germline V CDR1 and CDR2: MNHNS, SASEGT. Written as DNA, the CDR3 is TGTGCCTTACAGGGGGCGGACAATGAGCAGTTCTTC. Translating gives CALQGADNEQFF.

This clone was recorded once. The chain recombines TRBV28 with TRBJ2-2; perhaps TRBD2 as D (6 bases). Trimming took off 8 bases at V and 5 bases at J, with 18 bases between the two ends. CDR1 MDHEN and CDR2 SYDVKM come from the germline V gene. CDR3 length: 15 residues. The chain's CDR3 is CASGTVEYVTGELFF. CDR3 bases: TGTGCCAGCGGGACTGTCGAATACGTTACCGGGGAGCTGTTTTTT.

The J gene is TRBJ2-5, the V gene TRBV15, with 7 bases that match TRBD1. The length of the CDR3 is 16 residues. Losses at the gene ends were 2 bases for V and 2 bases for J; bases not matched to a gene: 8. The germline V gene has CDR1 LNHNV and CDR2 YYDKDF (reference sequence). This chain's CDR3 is CATSRPGQATQETQYF. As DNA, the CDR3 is TGTGCCACCAGCAGACCTGGACAGGCGACACAAGAGACCCAGTACTTC. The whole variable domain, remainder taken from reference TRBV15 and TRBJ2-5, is DAMVIQNPRYQVTQFGKPVTLSCSQTLNHNVMYWYQQKSSQAPKLLFHYYDKDFNNEADTPDNFQSRRPNTSFCFLDIRSPGLGDTAMYLCATSRPGQATQETQYFGPGTRLLVL.

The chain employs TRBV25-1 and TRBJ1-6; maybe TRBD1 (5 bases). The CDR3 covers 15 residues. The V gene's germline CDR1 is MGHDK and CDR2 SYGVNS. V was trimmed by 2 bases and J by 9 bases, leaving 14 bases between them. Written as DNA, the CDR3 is TGTGCCAGCAGTGAAATAGGTCCCGGGGGTTCACCCCTCCACTTT. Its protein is CASSEIGPGGSPLHF.

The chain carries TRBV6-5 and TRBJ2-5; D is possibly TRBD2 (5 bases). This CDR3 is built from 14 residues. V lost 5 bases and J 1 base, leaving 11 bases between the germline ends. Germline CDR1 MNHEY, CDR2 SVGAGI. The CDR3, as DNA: TGTGCCAGCAGTCCCTGGAGCGGCCAAGAGACCCAGTACTTC. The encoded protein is CASSPWSGQETQYF.

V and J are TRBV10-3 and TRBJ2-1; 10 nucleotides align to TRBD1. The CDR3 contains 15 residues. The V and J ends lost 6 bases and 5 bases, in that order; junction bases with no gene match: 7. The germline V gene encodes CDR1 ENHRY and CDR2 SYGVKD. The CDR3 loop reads CAIRQTGGRDNEQFF. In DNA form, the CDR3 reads TGTGCCATCAGGCAGACAGGGGGCAGGGACAATGAGCAGTTCTTC.

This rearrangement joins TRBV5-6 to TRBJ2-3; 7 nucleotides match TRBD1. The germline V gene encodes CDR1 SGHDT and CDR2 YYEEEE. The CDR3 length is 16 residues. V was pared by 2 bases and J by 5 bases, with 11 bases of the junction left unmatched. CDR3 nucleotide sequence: TGTGCCAGCAGCTTTGACAGGGACGAGAACGGAGATACGCAGTATTTT. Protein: CASSFDRDENGDTQYF.

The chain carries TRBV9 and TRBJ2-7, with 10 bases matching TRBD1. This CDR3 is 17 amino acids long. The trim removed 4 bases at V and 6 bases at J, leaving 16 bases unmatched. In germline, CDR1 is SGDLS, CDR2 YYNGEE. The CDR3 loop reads CASSPGTGAHLLFEQYF. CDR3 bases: TGTGCCAGCAGCCCCGGGACAGGGGCCCACCTTTTGTTCGAGCAGTACTTC.

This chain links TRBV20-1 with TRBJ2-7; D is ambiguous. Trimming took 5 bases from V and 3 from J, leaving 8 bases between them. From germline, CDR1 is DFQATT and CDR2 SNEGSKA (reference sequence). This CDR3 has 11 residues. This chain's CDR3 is CSALPRYEQYF. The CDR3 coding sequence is TGCAGTGCTCTTCCCCGCTACGAGCAGTACTTC.

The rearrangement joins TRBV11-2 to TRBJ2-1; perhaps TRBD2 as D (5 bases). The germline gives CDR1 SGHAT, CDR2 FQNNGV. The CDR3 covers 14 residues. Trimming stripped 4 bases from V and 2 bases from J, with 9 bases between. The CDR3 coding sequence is TGTGCCAGCAGCTCAAGCGGAACCTACAATGAGCAGTTCTTC. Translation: CASSSSGTYNEQFF.

The CDR3 region has the DNA TGTGCCAGCCCGCCGGCGGGGGAAATTAATGGCTACACCTTC. Its protein product is CASPPAGEINGYTF. V and J are TRBV11-2 and TRBJ1-2; D is possibly TRBD1 (5 bases). With 8 bases removed from V and 6 bases from J, the gap between germline ends came to 19 bases. From germline, CDR1 is SGHAT and CDR2 FQNNGV. This CDR3 has 14 residues.

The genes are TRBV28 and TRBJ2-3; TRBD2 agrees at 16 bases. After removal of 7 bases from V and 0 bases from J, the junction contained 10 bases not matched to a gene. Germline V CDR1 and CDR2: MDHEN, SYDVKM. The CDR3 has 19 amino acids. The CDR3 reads CASTLGLAGGLRSTDTQYF. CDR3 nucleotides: TGTGCCAGCACCCTGGGACTAGCGGGAGGGCTTAGGAGCACAGATACGCAGTATTTT.

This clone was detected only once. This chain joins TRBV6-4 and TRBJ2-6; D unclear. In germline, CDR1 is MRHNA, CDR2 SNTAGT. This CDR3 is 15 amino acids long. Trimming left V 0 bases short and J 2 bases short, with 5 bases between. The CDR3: CASSDSTAGANVLTF. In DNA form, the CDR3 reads TGTGCCAGCAGTGACTCCACGGCTGGGGCCAACGTCCTGACTTTC.

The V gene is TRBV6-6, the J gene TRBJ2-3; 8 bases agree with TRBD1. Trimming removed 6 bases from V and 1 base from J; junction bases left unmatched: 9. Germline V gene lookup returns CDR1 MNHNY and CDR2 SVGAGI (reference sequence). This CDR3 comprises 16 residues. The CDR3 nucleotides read TGTGCCAGCAGCTACCGCCCGGGACAGGGCACAGATACGCAGTATTTT. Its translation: CASSYRPGQGTDTQYF.

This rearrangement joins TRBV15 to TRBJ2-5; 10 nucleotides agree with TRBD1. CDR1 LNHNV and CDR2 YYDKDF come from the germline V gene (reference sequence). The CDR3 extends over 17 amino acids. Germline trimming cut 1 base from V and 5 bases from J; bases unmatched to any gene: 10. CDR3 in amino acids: CATSRVPRQGAFETQYF. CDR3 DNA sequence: TGTGCCACCAGCAGAGTCCCTCGACAGGGGGCCTTTGAGACCCAGTACTTC.

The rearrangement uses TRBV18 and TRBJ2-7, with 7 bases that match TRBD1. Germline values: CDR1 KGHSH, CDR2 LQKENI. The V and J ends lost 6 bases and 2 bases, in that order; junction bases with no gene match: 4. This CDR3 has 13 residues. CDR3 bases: TGTGCCAGCTCCCGAGGACAGGCCTACGAGCAGTACTTC. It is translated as CASSRGQAYEQYF. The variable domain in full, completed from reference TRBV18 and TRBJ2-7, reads NAGVMQNPRHLVRRRGQEARLRCSPMKGHSHVYWYRQLPEEGLKFMVYLQKENIIDESGMPKERFSAEFPKEGPSILRIQQVVRGDSAAYFCASSRGQAYEQYFGPGTRLTVT.

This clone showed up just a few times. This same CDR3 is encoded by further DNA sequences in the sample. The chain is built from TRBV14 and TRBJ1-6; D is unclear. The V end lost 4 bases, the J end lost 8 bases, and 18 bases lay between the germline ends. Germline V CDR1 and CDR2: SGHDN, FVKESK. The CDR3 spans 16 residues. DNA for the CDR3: TGTGCCAGCAGCCTTGGCGGGAGTTGGGCTCATTCACCCCTCCACTTT. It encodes CASSLGGSWAHSPLHF.

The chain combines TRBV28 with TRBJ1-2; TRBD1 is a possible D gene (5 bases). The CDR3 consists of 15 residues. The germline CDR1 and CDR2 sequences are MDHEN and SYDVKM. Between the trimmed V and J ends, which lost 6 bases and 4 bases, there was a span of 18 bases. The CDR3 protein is CASRPHMVGLYGYTF. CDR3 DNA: TGTGCCAGCAGGCCGCACATGGTGGGGCTCTATGGCTACACCTTC.

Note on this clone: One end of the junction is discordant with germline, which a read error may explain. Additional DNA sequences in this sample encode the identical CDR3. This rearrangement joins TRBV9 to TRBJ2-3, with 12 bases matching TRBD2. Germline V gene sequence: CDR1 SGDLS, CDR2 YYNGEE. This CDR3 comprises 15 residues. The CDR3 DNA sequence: TGCGCCAGCAGCGTAGATCTAGCGGGGGGGCGTACGCAGTATTTT. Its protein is CASSVDLAGGRTQYF.

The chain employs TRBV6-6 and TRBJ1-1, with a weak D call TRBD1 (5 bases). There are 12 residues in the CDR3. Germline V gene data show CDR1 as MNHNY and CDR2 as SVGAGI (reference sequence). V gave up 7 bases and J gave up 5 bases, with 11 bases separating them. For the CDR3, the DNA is TGTGCCAGCATGATCAAGGGGACTGAAGCTTTCTTT. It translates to CASMIKGTEAFF.

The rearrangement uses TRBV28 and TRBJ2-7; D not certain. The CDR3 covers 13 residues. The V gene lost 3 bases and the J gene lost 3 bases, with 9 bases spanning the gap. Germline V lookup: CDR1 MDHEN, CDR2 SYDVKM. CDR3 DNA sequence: TGTGCCAGCAGTTTTGGAGCCGTCTACGAGCAGTACTTC. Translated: CASSFGAVYEQYF.

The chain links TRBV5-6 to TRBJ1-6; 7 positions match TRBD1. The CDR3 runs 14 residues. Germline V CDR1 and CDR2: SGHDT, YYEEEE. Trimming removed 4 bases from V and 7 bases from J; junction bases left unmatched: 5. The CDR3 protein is CASSEDRPNSPLHF. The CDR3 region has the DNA TGTGCCAGCAGCGAGGACAGGCCAAATTCACCCCTCCACTTT.

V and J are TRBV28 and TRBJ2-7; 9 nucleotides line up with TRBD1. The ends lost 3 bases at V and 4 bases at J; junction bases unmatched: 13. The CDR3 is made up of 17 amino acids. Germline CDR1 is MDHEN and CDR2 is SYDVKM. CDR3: CASSFFPLHRGRYEQYF. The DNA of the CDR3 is TGTGCCAGCAGTTTTTTCCCCCTACACAGGGGGCGGTACGAGCAGTACTTC.

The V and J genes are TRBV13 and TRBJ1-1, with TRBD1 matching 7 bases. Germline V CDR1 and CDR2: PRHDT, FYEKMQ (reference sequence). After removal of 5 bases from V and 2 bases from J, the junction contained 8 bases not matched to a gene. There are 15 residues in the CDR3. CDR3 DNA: TGTGCCAGCAGCAGTTATACAGGGGTAAACACTGAAGCTTTCTTT. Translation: CASSSYTGVNTEAFF.